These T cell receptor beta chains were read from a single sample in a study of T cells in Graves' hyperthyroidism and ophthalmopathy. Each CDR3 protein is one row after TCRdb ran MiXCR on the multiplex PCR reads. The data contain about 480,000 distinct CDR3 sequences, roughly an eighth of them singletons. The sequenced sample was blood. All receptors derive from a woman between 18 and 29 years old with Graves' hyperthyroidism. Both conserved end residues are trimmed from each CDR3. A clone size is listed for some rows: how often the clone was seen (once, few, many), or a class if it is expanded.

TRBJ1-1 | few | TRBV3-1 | ASSQEPQGIVGEAF
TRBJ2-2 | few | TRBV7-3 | ASSLKASGIGELF
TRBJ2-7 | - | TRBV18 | ASSPTATYEQY
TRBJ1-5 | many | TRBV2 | ASRGASNQPQH
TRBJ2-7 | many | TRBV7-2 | ASSHYKGYLEQY
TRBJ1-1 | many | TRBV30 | AWSVLGGRTEAF
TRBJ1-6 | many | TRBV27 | ASSLRRQGDSPLH
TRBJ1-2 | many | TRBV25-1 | ASAPIVKKGFYGYT
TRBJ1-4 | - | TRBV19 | ASNRPGEKLF
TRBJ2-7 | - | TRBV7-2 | ASSQPGGPYEQY
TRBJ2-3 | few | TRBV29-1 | SAPPPGLAGGPTDTQY
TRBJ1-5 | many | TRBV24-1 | ATEDRLEQPQH
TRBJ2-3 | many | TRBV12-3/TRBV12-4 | ASSFSGTTDTQY
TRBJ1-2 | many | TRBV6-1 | ASGGDRVNYGYT
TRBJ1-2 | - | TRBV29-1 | SGLGGGGYT
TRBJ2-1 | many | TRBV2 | ASSVEAASYNEQF
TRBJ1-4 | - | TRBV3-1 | ASSQDMVIEKLF
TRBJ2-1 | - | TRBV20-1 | SARVTSGSNEQF
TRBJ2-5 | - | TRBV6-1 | ASSPPGLAGKETQY
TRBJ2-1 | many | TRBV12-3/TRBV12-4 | ASSLPGEQF
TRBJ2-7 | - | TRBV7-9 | ASNPTIGGHEQY
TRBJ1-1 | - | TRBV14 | ASSQDMGSEAF
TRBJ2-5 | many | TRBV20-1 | SARLAGAETQY
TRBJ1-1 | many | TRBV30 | AWTNTEAF
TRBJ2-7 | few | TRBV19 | ASSKMGDGTYEQY
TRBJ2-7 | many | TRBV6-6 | ASSYSLAGGYEQY
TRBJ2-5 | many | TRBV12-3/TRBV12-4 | ASSSLAGAQETQY
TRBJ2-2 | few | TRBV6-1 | ASPQLLYTGELF
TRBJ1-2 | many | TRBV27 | ASSRGDGYT
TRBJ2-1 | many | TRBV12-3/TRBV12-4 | ASSSTGYNEQF
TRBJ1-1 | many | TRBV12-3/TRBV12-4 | ASSRIFRVVTEAF
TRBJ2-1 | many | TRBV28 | ASRAAGRESQQF
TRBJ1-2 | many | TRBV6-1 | ASRPGTPYGYT
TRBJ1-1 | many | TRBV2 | ASSGNSPRDTEAF
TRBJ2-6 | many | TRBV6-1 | ASRVGTGPSGANVLT
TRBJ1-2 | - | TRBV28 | ASSFIVTKELKNYGYT
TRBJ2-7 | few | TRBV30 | AWNIGGAYEQY
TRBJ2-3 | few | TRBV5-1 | ASTLGLKEYTQY
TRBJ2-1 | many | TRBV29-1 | SVVGLPGENEQF
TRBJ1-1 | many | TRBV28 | ASSLHSQGDRGSTEAF